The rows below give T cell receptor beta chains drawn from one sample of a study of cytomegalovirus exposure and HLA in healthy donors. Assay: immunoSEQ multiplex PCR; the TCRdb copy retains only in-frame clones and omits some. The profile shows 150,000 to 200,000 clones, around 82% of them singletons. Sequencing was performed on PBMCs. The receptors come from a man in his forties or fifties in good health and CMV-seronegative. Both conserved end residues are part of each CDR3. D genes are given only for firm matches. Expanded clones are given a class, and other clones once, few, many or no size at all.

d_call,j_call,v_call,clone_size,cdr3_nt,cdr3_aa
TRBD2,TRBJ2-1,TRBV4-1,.,TGCGCCAGCAGCCAAGTAGAGACTAGCGGGACCCAGGAGCAGTTCTTC,CASSQVETSGTQEQFF
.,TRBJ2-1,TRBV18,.,TGTGCCAGCTCACCGGGAGGAGGCGGGCATGAGCAGTTCTTC,CASSPGGGGHEQFF
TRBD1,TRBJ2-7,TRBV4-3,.,TGCGCCAGCAGCCAACGGACAGGGTTTGTATACGAGCAGTACTTC,CASSQRTGFVYEQYF
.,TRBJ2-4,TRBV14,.,TGTGCCAGCACCTCCACCGGGACACAAATAGCCAAAAACATTCAGTACTTC,CASTSTGTQIAKNIQYF
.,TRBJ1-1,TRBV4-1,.,TGCGCCAGCAGCCAAACACGGGGGACTATGAACACTGAAGCTTTCTTT,CASSQTRGTMNTEAFF
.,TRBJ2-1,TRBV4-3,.,TGCGCCAGCAGCCAACAGAGTGGGCATGAGCAGTTCTTC,CASSQQSGHEQFF
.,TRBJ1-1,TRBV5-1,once,TGCGCCAACAGCTTGACAGGGAACACTGAAGCTTTCTTT,CANSLTGNTEAFF
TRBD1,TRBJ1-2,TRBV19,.,TGTGCCACAGAGCGGCAGGGGGCGTTGGGCTATGGCTACACCTTC,CATERQGALGYGYTF
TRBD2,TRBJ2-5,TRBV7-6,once,TGTGCCAGCAGCGTTAGCGGGAGGGCCCAAGAGACCCAGTACTTC,CASSVSGRAQETQYF
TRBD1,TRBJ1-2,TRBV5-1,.,TGCGCCAGCAGCATAGGGGGACAGGGGGCTGGTGGCTACACCTTC,CASSIGGQGAGGYTF
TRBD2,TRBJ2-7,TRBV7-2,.,TGTGCCAGCAGCCCTCCTGGGCGGGAGGGTCTGGGGGAGCAGTACTTC,CASSPPGREGLGEQYF
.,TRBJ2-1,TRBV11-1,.,TGTGCCAGCAGCTTCTCTAGACCCTTCTCCTACAATGAGCAGTTCTTC,CASSFSRPFSYNEQFF
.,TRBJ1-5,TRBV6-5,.,TGTGCCAGCACCGGGTCACCCAATCAGCCCCAGCATTTT,CASTGSPNQPQHF
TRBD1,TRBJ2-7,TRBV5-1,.,TGCGCCAGCAGCTTGGGACAGGGATTCTACGAGCAGTACTTC,CASSLGQGFYEQYF
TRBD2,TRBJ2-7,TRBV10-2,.,TGCGCCAGCAGTGGGGCTAGCGGGGTTTCCTACGAGCAGTACTTC,CASSGASGVSYEQYF
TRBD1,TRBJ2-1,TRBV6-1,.,TGTGCCAGCAGTCTGACAGGGGGCAGAATCAATGAGCAGTTCTTC,CASSLTGGRINEQFF
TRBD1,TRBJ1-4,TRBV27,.,TGTGCCAGCAGCACCGGGGGACAGGGGGCAACTAATGAAAAACTGTTTTTT,CASSTGGQGATNEKLFF
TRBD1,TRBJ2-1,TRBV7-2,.,TGTGCCAGCAGCACCCCGGGACAGGGGGCCCTCAATGAGCAGTTCTTC,CASSTPGQGALNEQFF
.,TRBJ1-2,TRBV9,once,TGTGCCAGCAGCGGTACGAGGGGCTACACCTTC,CASSGTRGYTF
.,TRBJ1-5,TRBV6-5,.,TGTGCCAGCAGTATAGGACGGGAAAATCAGCCCCAGCATTTT,CASSIGRENQPQHF
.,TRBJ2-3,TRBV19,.,TGTGCCAGTAGCGATTTTAGCGACCCTTCGGCAGATACGCAGTATTTT,CASSDFSDPSADTQYF
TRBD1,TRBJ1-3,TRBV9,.,TGTGCCAGCAGCGTAGGAGGGACAGGGGGAAACACCATATATTTT,CASSVGGTGGNTIYF
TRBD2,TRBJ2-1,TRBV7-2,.,TGTGCCAGCAGCTTAACTAGCGGGAGGGCTATGAATGAGCAGTTCTTC,CASSLTSGRAMNEQFF
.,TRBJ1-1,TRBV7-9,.,TGTGCCAGCAGCTTAGCGGACCGGGGGGGAGCTTTCTTT,CASSLADRGGAFF
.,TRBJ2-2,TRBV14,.,TGTGCCAGCAGGCGGGCTGACACCGGGGAGCTGTTTTTT,CASRRADTGELFF
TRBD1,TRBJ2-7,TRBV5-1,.,TGCGCCAGCAGCTTGGGTGTATCCAGGGGGCAAGTCGAGCAGTACTTC,CASSLGVSRGQVEQYF
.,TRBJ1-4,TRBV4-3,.,TGCGCCAGCAGCCCCAGATGGAGGTCTAATGAAAAACTGTTTTTT,CASSPRWRSNEKLFF
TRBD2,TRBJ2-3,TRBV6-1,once,TGTGCCAGCAGTGTTATAACTAGCGGGAGGGGAGATACGCAGTATTTT,CASSVITSGRGDTQYF
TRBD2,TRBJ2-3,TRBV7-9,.,TGTGCCAGCAGCTCCCCTCGACTAGCGGGGGGGACAGATACGCAGTATTTT,CASSSPRLAGGTDTQYF
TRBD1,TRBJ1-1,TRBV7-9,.,TGTGCCAGCAGCTTTGGCCAGGGGGCGATTTATACTGAAGCTTTCTTT,CASSFGQGAIYTEAFF
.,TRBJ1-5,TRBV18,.,TGTGCCAGCTCAATCTTTCGGAATCAGCCCCAGCATTTT,CASSIFRNQPQHF
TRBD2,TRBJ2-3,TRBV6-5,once,TGTGCCAGCAGCCAAACTAGCGGGGGGGCCTATCAGGAGTATTTT,CASSQTSGGAYQEYF
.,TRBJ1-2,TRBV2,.,TGTGCCAGCCCCCGCAGCTATGGCTACACCTTC,CASPRSYGYTF
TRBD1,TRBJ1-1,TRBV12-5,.,TGTGCTAGTGGTTTACCATTGGGACAGGGGGCTACTGAAGCTTTCTTT,CASGLPLGQGATEAFF
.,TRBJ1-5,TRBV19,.,TGTGCCAGTAGTATGACAGGTGTTATGGCCCAGCATTTT,CASSMTGVMAQHF
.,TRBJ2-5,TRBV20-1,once,TGCAGTGCCCGTAGAGGGGAGACCCAGTACTTC,CSARRGETQYF
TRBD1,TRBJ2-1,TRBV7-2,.,TGTGCCAGCAGGCGTTACAGGGGGGCGAAGTTCTTC,CASRRYRGAKFF
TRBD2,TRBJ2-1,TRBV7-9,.,TGTGCCAGCAGCGGGGGACTAGCCCTTTACAATGAGCAGTTCTTC,CASSGGLALYNEQFF
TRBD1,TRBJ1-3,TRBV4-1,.,TGCGCCAGCAGCCTCCTGGCCGGGACAGGGCAGTCTGGAAACACCATATATTTT,CASSLLAGTGQSGNTIYF
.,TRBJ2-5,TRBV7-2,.,TGTGCCAGCAGCCAGTACCAAGAGACCCAGTACTTC,CASSQYQETQYF
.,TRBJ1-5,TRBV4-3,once,TGCGCCAGCAGCCAATCCCCCACAGGAATCCTTAGCAATCAGCCCCAGCATTTT,CASSQSPTGILSNQPQHF
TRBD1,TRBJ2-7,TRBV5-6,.,TGTGCCAGCAGCTTGGGGACAGGGGGCTCCTACGAGCAGTACTTC,CASSLGTGGSYEQYF
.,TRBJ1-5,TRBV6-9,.,TGTGCCAGCAGTTACCCCAAACATAGCAATCAGCCCCAGCATTTT,CASSYPKHSNQPQHF
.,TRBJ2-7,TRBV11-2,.,TGTGCCAGCAGCTTAGTCGGCGGGGGCAGGCAGATCTACGAGCAGTACTTC,CASSLVGGGRQIYEQYF
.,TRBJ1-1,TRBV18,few,TGTGCCAGCTCCTTCGGGGGAAAGAACACTGAAGCTTTCTTT,CASSFGGKNTEAFF
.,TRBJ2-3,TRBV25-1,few,TGTGCCAGCAGTCGATCGGACAGCCGCACAGATACGCAGTATTTT,CASSRSDSRTDTQYF
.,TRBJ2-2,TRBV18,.,TGTGCCAGCTCACCATCCCCGGACAGTCCAATTACCGGGGAGCTGTTTTTT,CASSPSPDSPITGELFF
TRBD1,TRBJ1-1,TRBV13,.,TGTGCCAGCAGCCCCCGGGACAGGGGGAATGAAGCTTTCTTT,CASSPRDRGNEAFF
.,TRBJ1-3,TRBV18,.,TGTGCCAGCTCACCACAGGGGAGGTTTGGAAACACCATATATTTT,CASSPQGRFGNTIYF
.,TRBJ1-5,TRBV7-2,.,TGTGCCAGCAGCTTACGGGTGGGGAGCGTACAGCCCCAGCATTTT,CASSLRVGSVQPQHF